This entry concerns a single TCR beta chain. The antigen remains undetermined. The method was immunoSEQ multiplex PCR; TCRdb's version includes in-frame clones alone and lacks a portion of them. The data show just over 150,000 clones, around 87% seen once. The source of the sample is a study of T cell responses to AZD1222 COVID-19 vaccine. The germline V gene has CDR1 MNHEY and CDR2 SMNVEV (reference sequence). This CDR3 has 12 residues. The germline V and J ends were trimmed by 7 bases and 6 bases, with 10 bases remaining between them. Broader study findings: Once two AZD1222 doses were given, Spike-specific TCR breadth and depth went up.

The TCR originated in an adult who received the AZD1222 COVID-19 vaccine. Source: peripheral blood, taken 28 days after the second AZD1222 dose. The chain recombines TRBV27 with TRBJ2-1; D is undetermined. CDR3 region: CASTSLLNEQFF. The CDR3 DNA reads TGTGCCAGCACGTCCCTACTCAATGAGCAGTTCTTC.